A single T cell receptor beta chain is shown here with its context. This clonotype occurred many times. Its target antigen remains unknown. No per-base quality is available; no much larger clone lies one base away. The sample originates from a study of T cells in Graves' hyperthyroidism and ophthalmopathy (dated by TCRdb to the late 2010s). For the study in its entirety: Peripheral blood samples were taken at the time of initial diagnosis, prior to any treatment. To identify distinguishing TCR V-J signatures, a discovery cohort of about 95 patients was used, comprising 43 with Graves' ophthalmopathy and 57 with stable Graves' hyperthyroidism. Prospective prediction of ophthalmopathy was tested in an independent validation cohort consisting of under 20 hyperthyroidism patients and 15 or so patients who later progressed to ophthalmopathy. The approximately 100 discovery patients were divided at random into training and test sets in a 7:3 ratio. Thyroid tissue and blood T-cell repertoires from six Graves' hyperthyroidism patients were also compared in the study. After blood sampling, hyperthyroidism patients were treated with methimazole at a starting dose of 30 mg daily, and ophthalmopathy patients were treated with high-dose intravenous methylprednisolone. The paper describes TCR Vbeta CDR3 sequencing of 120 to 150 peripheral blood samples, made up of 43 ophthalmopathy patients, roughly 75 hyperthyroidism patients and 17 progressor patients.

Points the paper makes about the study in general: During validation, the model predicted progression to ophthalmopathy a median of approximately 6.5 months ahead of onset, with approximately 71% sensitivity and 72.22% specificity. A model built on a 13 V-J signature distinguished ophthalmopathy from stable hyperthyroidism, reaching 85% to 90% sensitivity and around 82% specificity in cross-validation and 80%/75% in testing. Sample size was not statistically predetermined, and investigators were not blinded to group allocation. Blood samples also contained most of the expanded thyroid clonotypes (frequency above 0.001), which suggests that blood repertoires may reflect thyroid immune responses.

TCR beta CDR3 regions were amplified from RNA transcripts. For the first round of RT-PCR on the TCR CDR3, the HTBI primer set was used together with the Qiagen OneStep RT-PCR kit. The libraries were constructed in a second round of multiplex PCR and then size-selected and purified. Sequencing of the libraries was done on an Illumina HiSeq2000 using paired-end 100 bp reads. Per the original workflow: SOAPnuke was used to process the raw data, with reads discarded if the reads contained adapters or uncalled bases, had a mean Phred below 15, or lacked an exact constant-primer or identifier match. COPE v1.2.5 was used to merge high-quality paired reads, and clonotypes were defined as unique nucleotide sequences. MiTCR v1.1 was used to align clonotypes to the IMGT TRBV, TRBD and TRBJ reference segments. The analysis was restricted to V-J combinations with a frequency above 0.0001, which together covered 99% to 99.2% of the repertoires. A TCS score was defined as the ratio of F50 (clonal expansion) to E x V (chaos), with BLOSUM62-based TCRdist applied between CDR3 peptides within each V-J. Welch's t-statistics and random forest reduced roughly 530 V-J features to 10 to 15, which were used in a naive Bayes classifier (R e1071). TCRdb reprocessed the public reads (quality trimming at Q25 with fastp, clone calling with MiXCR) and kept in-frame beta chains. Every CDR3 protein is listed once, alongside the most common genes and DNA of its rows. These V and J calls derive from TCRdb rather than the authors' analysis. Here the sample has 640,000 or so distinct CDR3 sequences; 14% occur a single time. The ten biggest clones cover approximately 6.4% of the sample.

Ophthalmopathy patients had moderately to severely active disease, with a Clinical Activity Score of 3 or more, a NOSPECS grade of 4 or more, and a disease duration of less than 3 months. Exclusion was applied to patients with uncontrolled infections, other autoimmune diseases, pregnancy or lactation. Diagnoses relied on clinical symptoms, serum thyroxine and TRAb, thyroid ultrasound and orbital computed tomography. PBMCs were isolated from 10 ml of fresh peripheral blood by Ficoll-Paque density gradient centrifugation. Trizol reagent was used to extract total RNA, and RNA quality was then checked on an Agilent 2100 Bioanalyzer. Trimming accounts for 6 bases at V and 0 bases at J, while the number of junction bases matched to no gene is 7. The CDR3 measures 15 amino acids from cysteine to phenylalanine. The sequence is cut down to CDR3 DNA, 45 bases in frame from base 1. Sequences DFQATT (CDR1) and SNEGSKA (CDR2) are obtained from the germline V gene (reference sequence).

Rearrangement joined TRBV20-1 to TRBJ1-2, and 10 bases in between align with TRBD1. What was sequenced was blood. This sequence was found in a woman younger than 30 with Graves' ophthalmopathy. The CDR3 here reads CSALGTGVSNYGYTF. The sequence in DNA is TGCAGTGCCCTCGGGACAGGGGTATCTAACTATGGCTACACCTTC.